The subject of this entry is one T cell receptor (beta chain). The sample comes from a study of neurological immune-mediated disorders. TCRdb called the 5' RACE reads again in MiXCR, with one record for every CDR3 protein. The data show tens of thousands of distinct CDR3 sequences, roughly 3.5% seen once. The CDR3 extends over 14 amino acids. Input material: PBMCs. The V call is TRBV21-1, the J call TRBJ1-3. TRBV21-1 is an annotated pseudogene. The origin of this receptor is a man aged 30 to 39 with multiple sclerosis. The CDR3 is CASGVEGSGNTIYF. The CDR3 nucleotides are TGTGCCAGCGGGGTAGAAGGCAGTGGAAACACCATATATTTT.